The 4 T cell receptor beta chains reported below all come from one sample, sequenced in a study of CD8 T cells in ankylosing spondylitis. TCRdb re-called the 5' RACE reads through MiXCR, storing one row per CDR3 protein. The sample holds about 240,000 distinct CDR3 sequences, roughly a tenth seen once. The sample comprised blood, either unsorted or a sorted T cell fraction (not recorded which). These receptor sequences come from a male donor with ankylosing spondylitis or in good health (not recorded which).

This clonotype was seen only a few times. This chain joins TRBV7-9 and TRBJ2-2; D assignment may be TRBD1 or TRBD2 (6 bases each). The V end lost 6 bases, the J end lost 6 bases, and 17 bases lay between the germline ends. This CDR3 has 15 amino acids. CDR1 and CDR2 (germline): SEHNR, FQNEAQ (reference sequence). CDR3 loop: CASRRRGIGAGELFF. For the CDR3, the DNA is TGTGCCAGCAGAAGGAGGGGGATAGGAGCCGGGGAGCTGTTTTTT.

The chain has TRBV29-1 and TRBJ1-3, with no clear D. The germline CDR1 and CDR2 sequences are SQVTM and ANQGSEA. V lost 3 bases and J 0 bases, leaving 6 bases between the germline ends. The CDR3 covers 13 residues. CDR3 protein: CSVERLSGNTIYF. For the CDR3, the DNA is TGCAGCGTTGAGCGCCTCTCTGGAAACACCATATATTTT.

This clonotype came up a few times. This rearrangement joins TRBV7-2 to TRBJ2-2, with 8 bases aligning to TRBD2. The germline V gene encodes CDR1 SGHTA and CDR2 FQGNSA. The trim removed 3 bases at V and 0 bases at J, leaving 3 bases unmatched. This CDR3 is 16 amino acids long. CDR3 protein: CASSFRGGANTGELFF. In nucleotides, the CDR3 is TGTGCCAGCAGCTTTCGGGGGGGAGCGAACACCGGGGAGCTGTTTTTT.

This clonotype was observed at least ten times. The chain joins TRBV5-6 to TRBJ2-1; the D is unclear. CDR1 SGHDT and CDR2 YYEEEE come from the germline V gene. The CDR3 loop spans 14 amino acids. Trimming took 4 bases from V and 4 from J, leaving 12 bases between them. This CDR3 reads CASSTTLSYNEQFF. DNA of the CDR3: TGTGCCAGCAGCACGACCCTAAGTTACAATGAGCAGTTCTTC.